This is a list of T cell receptor beta chains from one sample in a study of blood T cell repertoires in COVID-19. The protocol was immunoSEQ multiplex PCR, while the TCRdb copy is restricted to in-frame clones and leaves out a portion. The sample includes 50,000 to 70,000 clones, approximately 90% seen only once; the top ten take more than 6.5%. Sequenced material: peripheral blood. The source of these receptors is a human donor with active COVID-19. The donor label of this sample is uncertain. CDR3s include the opening cysteine and the closing phenylalanine or tryptophan. The D gene is left open where the match is weak. Clone size is shown for a subset of rows, as once, few, many or a class of expanded clone.

cdr3_nt | cdr3_aa | j_call | v_call | clone_size | d_call
TGTGCCTGGAGTGTACAGGGGCTCAACTATGGCTACACCTTC | CAWSVQGLNYGYTF | TRBJ1-2 | TRBV30 | - | TRBD1
TGTGCCAGCAGCTTAGCGCTTTCTGGCGGGGGGGCGGATGAGCAGTTCTTC | CASSLALSGGGADEQFF | TRBJ2-1 | TRBV11-1 | - | TRBD2
TGCGCCAGCAGCCAAGGCAGAGGGCTCCTGAACACTGAAGCTTTCTTT | CASSQGRGLLNTEAFF | TRBJ1-1 | TRBV4-3 | - | -
TGTGCCAGCAGTTACCACAGGGGGGGGGATGGCTACACCTTC | CASSYHRGGDGYTF | TRBJ1-2 | TRBV6-5 | - | TRBD1
TGTGCCAGCAGTGAAGCCGGGACAGGCTATGGCTACACCTTC | CASSEAGTGYGYTF | TRBJ1-2 | TRBV6-1 | - | TRBD1
TGCGCCAGCAGCCAAGAGGATGGGACAGGTGGTGTATTT | CASSQEDGTGGVF | TRBJ2-3 | TRBV4-3 | - | TRBD1
TGTGCCAGCAGAGTCGGGACTAGCGGGAACAATGAGCAGTTCTTC | CASRVGTSGNNEQFF | TRBJ2-1 | TRBV28 | once | TRBD2
TGCGCCAGCAGCCAAGACCCCGGACAGGCAACTAATGAAAAACTGTTTTTT | CASSQDPGQATNEKLFF | TRBJ1-4 | TRBV4-3 | - | TRBD1
TGTGCCAGCAGCCTTAGCGGGAGGGCCGTATACGAGCAGTACTTC | CASSLSGRAVYEQYF | TRBJ2-7 | TRBV7-8 | - | TRBD2
TGTGCCAGTATGCGGCGGGAGGGTGAGCAGTTCTTC | CASMRREGEQFF | TRBJ2-1 | TRBV6-5 | - | TRBD2
TGTGCCAGCAGTTTATCGGTTCTCAGGTACGAGCAGTACTTC | CASSLSVLRYEQYF | TRBJ2-7 | TRBV28 | - | -
TGCAGTGCTAGTGGCGTAGCGGGAGGGCCGACAGATACGCAGTATTTT | CSASGVAGGPTDTQYF | TRBJ2-3 | TRBV20-1 | - | TRBD2
TGTGCCAGCAGCTTAGGAGCGGGAGCGACTGAGCAGTACTTC | CASSLGAGATEQYF | TRBJ2-7 | TRBV7-7 | - | TRBD2
TGTGCCAGCAGCCCACAGGGGCCGTACCAAGAGACCCAGTACTTC | CASSPQGPYQETQYF | TRBJ2-5 | TRBV9 | - | TRBD1
TGCGCCAGCAGCCAAGATGCCGGGGCGGGGGATACGCAGTATTTT | CASSQDAGAGDTQYF | TRBJ2-3 | TRBV4-3 | - | -
TGTGCCAGCAGCTCTATCGTGGGGCCCTATAGCACAGATACGCAGTATTTT | CASSSIVGPYSTDTQYF | TRBJ2-3 | TRBV7-3 | - | -
TGTGCCAGCAGCCTGAGCCGCTACGAGCAGTACTTC | CASSLSRYEQYF | TRBJ2-7 | TRBV14 | - | -
TGTGCCAGCTCGGCAGACGAGGTCTATGGCTACACCTTC | CASSADEVYGYTF | TRBJ1-2 | TRBV18 | - | -
TGTGCCAGCTGGGGGGGGGACAGGGACGAGCAGTACTTC | CASWGGDRDEQYF | TRBJ2-7 | TRBV27 | - | TRBD1
TGTGCCAGCAGCGCTCTGGACAGGGGATGGGAAGCTTTCTTT | CASSALDRGWEAFF | TRBJ1-1 | TRBV7-9 | - | TRBD1
TGTGCTAGTGGTTTCCGACTAGCGGGGCCCCAAGAGACCCAGTACTTC | CASGFRLAGPQETQYF | TRBJ2-5 | TRBV12-5 | - | TRBD2
TGTGCCAGCAGCTATTGGACAGGGGGAGAGGAAAAACTGTTTTTT | CASSYWTGGEEKLFF | TRBJ1-4 | TRBV7-9 | - | TRBD1
TGTGCCAGCAGCCCACCCTCGACAGGGAAGGAGCAGTACTTC | CASSPPSTGKEQYF | TRBJ2-7 | TRBV6-5 | - | TRBD1
TGTGCCAGCAGCTTAGAGACAGGACCCTACGAGCAGTACTTC | CASSLETGPYEQYF | TRBJ2-7 | TRBV7-2 | - | -
TGTGCCAGCGCCCCTAAAAGCGGACAGGGGGCCTTAGATACGCAGTATTTT | CASAPKSGQGALDTQYF | TRBJ2-3 | TRBV6-4 | - | TRBD1
TGCAGCGTTCCGAGTGCGGGAAAGAACTATGGCTACACCTTC | CSVPSAGKNYGYTF | TRBJ1-2 | TRBV29-1 | - | -
TGTGCCAGCACTCTCAGAGGAGGAGCTTTCTTT | CASTLRGGAFF | TRBJ1-1 | TRBV7-9 | - | -
TGTGCCAGCAGTTACGATACAGGGAACTATGGCTACACCTTC | CASSYDTGNYGYTF | TRBJ1-2 | TRBV6-2/TRBV6-3 | - | -
TGTGCCAGCAGACGACAGGGACGCAATGAGCAGTTCTTC | CASRRQGRNEQFF | TRBJ2-1 | TRBV28 | - | TRBD1
TGTGCCAGCAGTTACTCCGCTAGCGGGGGATTCAATGAGCAGTTCTTC | CASSYSASGGFNEQFF | TRBJ2-1 | TRBV6-5 | - | TRBD2
TGTGCCAGCAGAAGAGAATCTGCGGGGCTGTACTTC | CASRRESAGLYF | TRBJ2-4 | TRBV2 | - | -
TGTGCCAGCACCACTCCAGGTTACGAGCAGTACTTC | CASTTPGYEQYF | TRBJ2-7 | TRBV27 | - | -
TGTGCCAGCAGCTTAGACGGAAGGGGGCTAAACACTGAAGCTTTCTTT | CASSLDGRGLNTEAFF | TRBJ1-1 | TRBV7-2 | - | TRBD1
TGTGCCAGCAGTCCTTCGTTCACCGGGGAGCTGTTTTTT | CASSPSFTGELFF | TRBJ2-2 | TRBV27 | - | -
TGCGCCAGCAGCCAAGTTGCGGGAGGAACGGAGCAGTTCTTC | CASSQVAGGTEQFF | TRBJ2-1 | TRBV4-1 | - | TRBD2
TGTGCCAGCAGCTCGACAGGGGTGGGGGGAGAGACCCAGTACTTC | CASSSTGVGGETQYF | TRBJ2-5 | TRBV7-9 | - | TRBD1
TGTGCCAGCAGTTTAACTGGACAGGGTTACAATGAGCAGTTCTTC | CASSLTGQGYNEQFF | TRBJ2-1 | TRBV28 | - | TRBD1
TGTGCCAGCAGCCCGGGACTAGCGGTAGCCAAAAACATTCAGTACTTC | CASSPGLAVAKNIQYF | TRBJ2-4 | TRBV14 | - | TRBD2
TGTGCCAGCAGCCAAGAGGCGGAAACTAGCGGGAGCACAGATACGCAGTATTTT | CASSQEAETSGSTDTQYF | TRBJ2-3 | TRBV4-2 | once | TRBD2
TGCGCCAGCAGCTTGGGACTAGCGGGAGATTCGGATACGCAGTATTTT | CASSLGLAGDSDTQYF | TRBJ2-3 | TRBV5-1 | - | TRBD2
TGTGCCAGCAGTTTAAACATGAACACTGAAGCTTTCTTT | CASSLNMNTEAFF | TRBJ1-1 | TRBV28 | - | -
TGTGCCAGCAGTCTCTCCGGGACAGGGCAAGAAAAACTGTTTTTT | CASSLSGTGQEKLFF | TRBJ1-4 | TRBV27 | - | TRBD1
TGTGCCAGCAGTGAGACAGGGGGGAATCAGCCCCAGCATTTT | CASSETGGNQPQHF | TRBJ1-5 | TRBV6-6 | - | TRBD1
TGTGCCAGCAGTCGCCCCGGACAGGGGTACACTGAAGCTTTCTTT | CASSRPGQGYTEAFF | TRBJ1-1 | TRBV6-5 | - | TRBD1
TGTGCCAGTAGTATAGTAGCGGGAAAGTCGATCGAGCAGTACTTC | CASSIVAGKSIEQYF | TRBJ2-7 | TRBV19 | - | TRBD2